This T cell receptor (beta chain) emerged from a study of OX40 agonist ivuxolimab in advanced cancers. Whole-study context: Males comprised 82.7% of the group, whose mean age was approximately 60 years (range roughly 20 to 85).

Libraries were prepared by immunoSEQ multiplex PCR; TCRdb keeps only in-frame clonotypes and omits some of them. The sample includes about 79,000 clones, around 92% of them seen just once. In this sample, this clone turned up once. An end of the junction does not agree with germline; a read error may underlie this. Sample: CD4+ or CD8+ T cells sorted from blood, taken in a trial of the OX40 agonist ivuxolimab. The sequence was collected from an adult with an advanced solid tumor such as melanoma, head and neck, liver or kidney cancer.

The CDR3 coding sequence is TGTGCTAGCAGCTTAGACGCCGGGCAGGAGCAGTACTTC. Residues: CASSLDAGQEQYF. The chain couples TRBV7-7 to TRBJ2-7; D unclear. Germline CDR1 reads SSHAT; CDR2 reads FNYEAQ (reference sequence). The CDR3 loop spans 13 amino acids.